This paragraph covers one T cell receptor (beta chain) sequence. This clonotype was seen only a few times. Its antigen is still unknown. Base qualities were left out, and no much larger clone turns up one base away. This sample was taken from a study of blood T cells in healthy people across ages (dated by TCRdb to between 2014 and 2017). Turning to the overall study: In model experiments, template switching captured about one uniquely barcoded TCR beta cDNA molecule for every two T cells. Age-related changes in TCR beta repertoire diversity were measured in the study by deep sequencing normalized with unique cDNA molecular identifiers. The donors were divided into four age groups: young (average approximately 15 years), middle-aged (roughly 40), aged (around 67) and long-lived (82). To avoid experimental bias, donors of different ages were distributed randomly across sequencing lanes. For two donors (one aged 18 to 29 and one aged 80 or older), the study analyzed two additional independent replicas of 1 million unique cDNA reads from the same blood draw.

Donors were 40 or so systemically healthy Caucasian individuals from Russia aged roughly 6 to 95 years. Each donor gave ten milliliters of peripheral blood, collected into EDTA-treated Vacutainer tubes. Ficoll-Paque density-gradient centrifugation was used to isolate PBMCs, with at least 6.5 million per sample. Trizol reagent was used to extract total RNA from the PBMCs, yielding at least 6 micrograms per sample. Naive CD45RAhigh/CD27high T cell percentages were measured by flow cytometry on a PBMC aliquot from every donor. The method behind the library was 5' RACE. The listed sequencing device is Illumina HiSeq 2500. A second PCR of roughly 6 to 12 cycles was performed with a sample-barcoded 5' primer and a J-beta primer mix. A template-switch 5' adaptor carrying 12 random nucleotides introduced a unique molecular identifier onto each TCR beta cDNA molecule. Each sample yielded at least 2.5 million CDR3-containing paired-end reads. First-strand cDNA synthesis was performed from all RNA using the Mint cDNA synthesis kit, with priming by a TRBC-specific oligonucleotide. Following uracil-DNA glycosylase treatment, all cDNA underwent a first 18-cycle PCR with the universal primers M1SS and BC2_uni_R. The source study handled its data this way. For normalization, 1 million high-quality reads, each with a distinct molecular identifier, were randomly selected from each sample. Reads sharing molecular identifiers were discarded rather than binned into consensus sequences. MiTCR, run with a Q25 quality threshold and the strictest error-elimination algorithm, handled CDR3 identification, clonotype clustering and error correction. Lower-bound total TCR beta diversity was estimated with a nonparametric unseen species model using Euler transformation. In-frame beta chains were kept once TCRdb had trimmed the public reads at Q25 with fastp and called clones with MiXCR. CDR3 protein duplicates are merged, each entry listing the most common genes and DNA. These V and J calls originate from TCRdb's pipeline instead of the authors' own analysis. The table for this sample lists about 1.8 million distinct CDR3 sequences; around 48% of them were counted only once. The ten largest clones take up less than 2.5% of the sample.

For this chain, trimming is 9 bases at the V end and 7 bases at the J end, and the number of junction bases without a gene match is 6. Based on the germline V gene (reference sequence), the CDR1 and CDR2 sequences are LNHNV and YYDKDF. The CDR3 numbers 13 residues from cysteine through phenylalanine. Only the CDR3 DNA is retained, 39 bases long and in frame from the first base. Study-wide conclusions, independent of this receptor: Compared with the aged group, more naive CD4+ T cells, fewer expanded clones and increased TCR diversity were shown by the long-lived group, suggesting age selection. There was a strong correlation between observed TCR beta diversity and the percentage of naive T cells measured by flow cytometry. Bulk unsorted PBMC profiling prevented conclusive comparison of naive and antigen-experienced compartments. As age increased, observed TCR beta diversity per million T cells dropped in a roughly linear way, and a significant reduction was already evident by age roughly 40. Because the CMV infection status of the donors was unknown, age-related changes in expanded clonotypes may potentially have been confounded. Total diversity estimates from one million sequenced T cells were considered lower bounds and underestimates.

The V and J segments used are TRBV15 and TRBJ2-1; a stretch of 10 junction bases matches TRBD2. Sequencing was carried out using blood. The source of this sequence is a middle-aged woman in good health. CDR3 region: CATSGGALNEQFF. The sequence in DNA is TGTGCCACGAGCGGGGGGGCCTTAAATGAGCAGTTCTTC.